The clone carrying this T cell receptor (beta chain) was counted a few times. Its cognate antigen is unknown. The data originate from a study of cytomegalovirus exposure and HLA in healthy donors. Study-wide points: A reported reduction in N-insertions relative to the roughly 670-donor mean was seen in an Asian-associated ancestry cluster in a later analysis. TCR beta sequences numbering roughly 18,000 were associated with HLA alleles at 0.05 false discovery rate in a later analysis.

The study ran its PCR with 60 Vbeta and 13 Jbeta primers. Clones were sequenced by immunoSEQ multiplex PCR, and TCRdb holds only the in-frame ones, with some missing. The table records about 160,000 clones, 80% to 90% of them present only once. V was shortened by 4 bases and J by 5 bases, with 11 bases between the two germline ends. The CDR3 length is 12 residues. The germline CDR1 and CDR2 sequences are SQVTM and ANQGSEA. This chain uses TRBV29-1 with TRBJ1-2; D not certain. The sequenced sample consisted of PBMCs. The receptor was derived from a woman aged 25 to 39 in good health and CMV-seropositive. CDR3 sequence reads: CSVAGADYGYTF. The CDR3, as DNA: TGCAGCGTTGCGGGAGCCGATTATGGCTACACCTTC. Supplemented by reference TRBV29-1 and TRBJ1-2, the full variable domain reads SAVISQKPSRDICQRGTSLTIQCQVDSQVTMMFWYRQQPGQSLTLIATANQGSEATYESGFVIDKFPISRPNLTFSTLTVSNMSPEDSSIYLCSVAGADYGYTFGSGTRLTVV.